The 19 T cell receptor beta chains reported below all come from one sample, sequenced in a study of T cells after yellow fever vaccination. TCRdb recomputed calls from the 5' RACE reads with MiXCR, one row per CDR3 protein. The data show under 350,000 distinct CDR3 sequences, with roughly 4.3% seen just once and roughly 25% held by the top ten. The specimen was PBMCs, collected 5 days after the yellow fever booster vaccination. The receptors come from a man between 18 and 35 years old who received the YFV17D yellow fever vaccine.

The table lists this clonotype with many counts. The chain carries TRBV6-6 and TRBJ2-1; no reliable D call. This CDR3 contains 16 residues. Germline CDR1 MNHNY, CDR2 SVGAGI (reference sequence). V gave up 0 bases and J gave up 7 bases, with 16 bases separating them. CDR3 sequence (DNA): TGTGCCAGCAGTTACTCGGGCTTTATCGGCCGTAATGAGCAGTTCTTC. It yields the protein CASSYSGFIGRNEQFF.

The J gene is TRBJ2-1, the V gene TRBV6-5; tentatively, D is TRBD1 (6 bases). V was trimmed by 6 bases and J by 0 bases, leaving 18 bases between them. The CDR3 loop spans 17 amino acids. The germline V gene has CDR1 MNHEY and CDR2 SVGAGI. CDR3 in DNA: TGTGCCAGCAGCCACGCAAACAGGGACGGCTCCTACAATGAGCAGTTCTTC. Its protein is CASSHANRDGSYNEQFF.

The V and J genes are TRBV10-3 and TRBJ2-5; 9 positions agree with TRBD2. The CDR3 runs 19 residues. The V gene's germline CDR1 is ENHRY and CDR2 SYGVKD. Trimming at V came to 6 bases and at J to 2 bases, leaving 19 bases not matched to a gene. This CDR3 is CAIRGDLGETSGQQETQYF. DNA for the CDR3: TGTGCCATCAGGGGGGACCTCGGCGAGACTAGCGGACAACAAGAGACCCAGTACTTC.

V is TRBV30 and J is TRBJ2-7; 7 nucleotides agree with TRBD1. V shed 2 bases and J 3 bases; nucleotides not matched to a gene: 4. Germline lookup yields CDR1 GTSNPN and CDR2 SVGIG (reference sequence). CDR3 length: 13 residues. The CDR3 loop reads CAWSWGQYYEQYF. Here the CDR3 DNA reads TGTGCCTGGAGTTGGGGACAGTACTACGAGCAGTACTTC.

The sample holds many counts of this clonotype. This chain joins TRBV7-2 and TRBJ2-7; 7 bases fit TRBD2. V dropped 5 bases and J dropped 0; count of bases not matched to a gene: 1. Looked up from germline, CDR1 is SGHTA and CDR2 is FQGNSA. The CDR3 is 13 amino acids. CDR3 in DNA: TGTGCCAGCAGCCGGGACTACTCCTACGAGCAGTACTTC. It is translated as CASSRDYSYEQYF.

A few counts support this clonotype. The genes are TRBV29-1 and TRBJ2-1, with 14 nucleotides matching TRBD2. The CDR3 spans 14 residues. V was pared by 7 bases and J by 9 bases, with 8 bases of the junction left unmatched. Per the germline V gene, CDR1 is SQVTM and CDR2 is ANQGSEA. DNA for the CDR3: TGCAGCGCTTCGACTAGCGGGGGGGCGCGTGAGCAGTTCTTC. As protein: CSASTSGGAREQFF.

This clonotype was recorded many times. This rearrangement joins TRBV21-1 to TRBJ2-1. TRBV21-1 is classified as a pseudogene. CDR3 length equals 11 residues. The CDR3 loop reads CASSKDHPQFF. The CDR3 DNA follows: TGTGCCAGCAGCAAAGACCATCCGCAGTTCTTC.

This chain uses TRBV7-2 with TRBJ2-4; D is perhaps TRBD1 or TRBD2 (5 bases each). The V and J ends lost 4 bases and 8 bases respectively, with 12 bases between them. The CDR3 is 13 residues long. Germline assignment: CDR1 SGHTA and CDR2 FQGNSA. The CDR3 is CASSSGTRDIQYF. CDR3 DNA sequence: TGTGCCAGCAGCTCTGGGACCAGGGACATTCAGTACTTC. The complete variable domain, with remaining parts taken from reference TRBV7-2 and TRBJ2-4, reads GAGVSQSPSNKVTEKGKDVELRCDPISGHTALYWYRQSLGQGLEFLIYFQGNSAPDKSGLPSDRFSAERTGGSVSTLTIQRTQQEDSAVYLCASSSGTRDIQYFGAGTRLSVL.

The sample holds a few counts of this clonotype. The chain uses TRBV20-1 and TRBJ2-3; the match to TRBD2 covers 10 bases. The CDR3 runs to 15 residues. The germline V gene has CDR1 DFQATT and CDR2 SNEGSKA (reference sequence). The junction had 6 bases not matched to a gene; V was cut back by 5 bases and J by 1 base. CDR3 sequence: CSAPIAGGRTDTQYF. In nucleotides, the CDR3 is TGCAGTGCTCCTATAGCGGGGGGCCGCACAGATACGCAGTATTTT.

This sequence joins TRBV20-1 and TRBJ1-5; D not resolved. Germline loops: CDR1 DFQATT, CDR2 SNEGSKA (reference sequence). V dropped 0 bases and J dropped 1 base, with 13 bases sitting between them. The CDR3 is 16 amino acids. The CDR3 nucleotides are TGCAGTGCTAGAGATACGGCAGAGCGGAGCAATCAGCCCCAGCATTTT. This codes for CSARDTAERSNQPQHF.

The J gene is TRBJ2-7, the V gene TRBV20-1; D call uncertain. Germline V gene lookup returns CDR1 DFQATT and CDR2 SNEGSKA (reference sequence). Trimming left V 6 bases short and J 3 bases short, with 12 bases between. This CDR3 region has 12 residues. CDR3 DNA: TGCAGTGCCCATGCGCCTAACTACGAGCAGTACTTC. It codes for CSAHAPNYEQYF.

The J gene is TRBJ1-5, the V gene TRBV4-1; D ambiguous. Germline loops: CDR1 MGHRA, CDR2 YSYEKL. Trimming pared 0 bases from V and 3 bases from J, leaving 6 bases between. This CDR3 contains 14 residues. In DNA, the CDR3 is TGCGCCAGCAGCCAAGACCCCAACAATCAGCCCCAGCATTTT. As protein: CASSQDPNNQPQHF.

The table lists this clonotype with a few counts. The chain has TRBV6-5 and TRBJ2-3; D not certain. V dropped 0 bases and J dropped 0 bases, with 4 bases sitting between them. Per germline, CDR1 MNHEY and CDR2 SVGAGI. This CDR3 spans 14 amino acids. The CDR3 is CASSYSRSTDTQYF. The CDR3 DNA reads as TGTGCCAGCAGTTACTCGAGAAGCACAGATACGCAGTATTTT.

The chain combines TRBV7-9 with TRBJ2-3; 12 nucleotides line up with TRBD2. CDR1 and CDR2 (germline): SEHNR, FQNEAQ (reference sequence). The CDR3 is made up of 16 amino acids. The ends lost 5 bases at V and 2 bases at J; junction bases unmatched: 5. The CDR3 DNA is TGTGCCAGCAGCAGACTAGCGGGGGCCTTCACAGATACGCAGTATTTT. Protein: CASSRLAGAFTDTQYF.

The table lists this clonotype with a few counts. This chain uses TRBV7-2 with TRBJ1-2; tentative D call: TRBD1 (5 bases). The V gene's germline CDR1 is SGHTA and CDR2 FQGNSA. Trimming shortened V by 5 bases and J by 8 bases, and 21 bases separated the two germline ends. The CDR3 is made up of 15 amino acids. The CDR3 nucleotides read TGTGCCAGCAGCCCACGAGGGACGGGGACTATGGGCTACACCTTC. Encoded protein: CASSPRGTGTMGYTF. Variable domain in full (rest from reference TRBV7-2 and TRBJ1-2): GAGVSQSPSNKVTEKGKDVELRCDPISGHTALYWYRQSLGQGLEFLIYFQGNSAPDKSGLPSDRFSAERTGGSVSTLTIQRTQQEDSAVYLCASSPRGTGTMGYTFGSGTRLTVV.

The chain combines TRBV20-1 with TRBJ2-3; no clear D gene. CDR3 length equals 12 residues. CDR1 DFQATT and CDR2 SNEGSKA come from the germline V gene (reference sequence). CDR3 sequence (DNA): TGCAGCCTTCCGAGCCTCACAGATACGCAGTATTTT. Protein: CSLPSLTDTQYF.

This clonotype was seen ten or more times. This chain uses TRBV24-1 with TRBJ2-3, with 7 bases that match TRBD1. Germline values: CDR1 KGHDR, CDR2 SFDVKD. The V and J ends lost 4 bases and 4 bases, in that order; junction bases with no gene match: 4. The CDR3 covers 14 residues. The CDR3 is CATSEQGFSDTQYF. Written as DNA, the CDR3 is TGTGCCACCAGTGAACAGGGGTTCTCAGATACGCAGTATTTT.

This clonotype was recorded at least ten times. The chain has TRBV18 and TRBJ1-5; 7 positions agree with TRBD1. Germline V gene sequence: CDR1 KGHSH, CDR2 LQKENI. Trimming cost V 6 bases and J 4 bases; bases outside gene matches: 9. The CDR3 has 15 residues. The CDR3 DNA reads TGTGCCAGCTCCCCCAGGGGGGGCGGAAATCAGCCCCAGCATTTT. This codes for CASSPRGGGNQPQHF.

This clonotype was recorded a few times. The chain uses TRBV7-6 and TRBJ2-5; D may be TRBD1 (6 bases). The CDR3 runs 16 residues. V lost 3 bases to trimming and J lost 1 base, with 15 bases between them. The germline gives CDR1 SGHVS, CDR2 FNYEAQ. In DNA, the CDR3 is TGTGCCAGCAGCTTCCCACAGGGAGTGCTCCAAGAGACCCAGTACTTC. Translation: CASSFPQGVLQETQYF.